The table lists the clone carrying this T cell receptor (beta chain) with many counts. Moderate-to-severe activity, CAS ≥3, NOSPECS ≥4 and duration under 3 months were recorded for donors with ophthalmopathy. The CDR3 is 14 amino acids. The V gene's germline CDR1 is MNHEY and CDR2 SVGAGI. V lost 4 bases, J lost 7 bases, and 4 bases stayed unmatched. RNA transcripts were the source from which TCR beta CDR3 regions were amplified. RT-PCR in the first round used HTBI primers; a second-round multiplex PCR followed. MiXCR, run by TCRdb on the multiplex PCR reads, gives a single entry per CDR3 protein. The table has approximately 480,000 distinct CDR3 sequences, 13% to 15% seen once; the top ten hold 9.5% to 10%. The data originate from a study of Graves' ophthalmopathy and Graves' hyperthyroidism.

This chain uses TRBV6-5 with TRBJ1-1, with 12 positions matching TRBD1. The specimen sequenced was blood. The clonotype was recovered from a woman between 25 and 40 years old with Graves' ophthalmopathy. The CDR3 bases are TGTGCCAGCAGTTGGGGACAGGGGGCCATTGAAGCTTTCTTT. Protein sequence: CASSWGQGAIEAFF.